This is a list of T cell receptor beta chains from one sample in a study of identical twins. TCRdb called the 5' RACE reads again in MiXCR, with one record for every CDR3 protein. The repertoire holds 1.5 million to 2 million distinct CDR3 sequences, 25% to 35% seen once, with 0.25% to 0.3% in the top ten. Specimen: cord blood. The receptor set was obtained from a newborn girl in good health. Both conserved end residues are part of each CDR3. The order of the fields is V gene, D gene, J gene, clone size, CDR3 protein, CDR3 DNA. D genes are given only for firm matches. Rows give clone size only sometimes, using once, few, many, or a class for an expanded clone.

TRBV5-1	TRBD1	TRBJ2-3	few	CASSLARGQGFVDTQYF	TGCGCCAGCAGCTTGGCTCGGGGACAGGGGTTTGTGGATACGCAGTATTTT
TRBV7-2	TRBD2	TRBJ2-3	few	CASSTRSTSGAPDTQYF	TGTGCCAGCAGCACCCGATCGACTAGCGGGGCCCCAGATACGCAGTATTTT
TRBV4-1	-	TRBJ2-2	-	CASSPALGTGELFF	TGCGCCAGCAGCCCGGCCCTGGGTACCGGGGAGCTGTTTTTT
TRBV28	-	TRBJ1-2	-	CASRFVDTYGYTF	TGTGCCAGCAGATTCGTCGACACCTATGGCTACACCTTC
TRBV9	-	TRBJ1-2	few	CASSVDPGEGYTF	TGTGCCAGCAGCGTAGACCCTGGGGAGGGCTACACCTTC
TRBV12-3/TRBV12-4	-	TRBJ2-1	-	CASSLSPYNERFF	TGTGCCAGCAGTCTATCCCCTTACAATGAGCGGTTCTTC
TRBV20-1	-	TRBJ2-2	-	CSVRRGNTGELFF	TGCAGTGTAAGGAGGGGGAACACCGGGGAGCTGTTTTTT
TRBV28	-	TRBJ2-6	many	CASSLSGSGANVLTF	TGTGCCAGCAGTTTATCGGGCTCTGGGGCCAACGTCCTGACTTTC
TRBV5-1	TRBD2	TRBJ2-5	few	CASSPRGLAGADSSQYF	TGCGCCAGCAGCCCCCGAGGACTAGCGGGGGCGGATAGTTCCCAGTACTTC
TRBV20-1	TRBD2	TRBJ2-1	-	CSATKRAGGTYNEQFF	TGCAGTGCTACGAAAAGAGCGGGAGGGACCTACAATGAGCAGTTCTTC